This is a list of T cell receptor beta chains from one sample in a study of blood T cell repertoires in COVID-19. The assay was immunoSEQ multiplex PCR, and TCRdb's table has in-frame clones only and misses some. The table shows some 400,000 clones, with just under 90% occurring only once. Source material: PBMCs or T cells enriched from blood (not recorded which). The receptors originated from a woman aged 30 to 39 who had recovered from COVID-19. CDR3s include the opening cysteine and the closing phenylalanine or tryptophan. Each record gives: CDR3 protein, V gene, D gene, clone size. D genes are given only for firm matches. Rows may omit the clone size; those that give it use once, few, many or a size class.

CSVESSGNTIYF | TRBV29-1 | . | .
CASSWTANYGYTF | TRBV19 | . | .
CASSLTSGGVNEQFF | TRBV27 | TRBD2 | .
CASSPRGTNEKLFF | TRBV7-9 | . | .
CATSRDATSGNYEQYF | TRBV15 | TRBD2 | .
CASSPPRGSSLKQFF | TRBV7-9 | . | .
CASSSRDRGNEQYF | TRBV5-1 | TRBD1 | .
CAISESAGTPGGGYTF | TRBV10-3 | . | .
CASSWPVAGSYNEQFF | TRBV5-1 | TRBD2 | .
CASSLSPSAGEGDTQYF | TRBV28 | TRBD2 | .
CASSFAQRSLAFF | TRBV12-3/TRBV12-4 | . | .
CAWSTTGSDEQFF | TRBV30 | TRBD1 | .
CASTPSYLNTEAFF | TRBV6-5 | . | few
CASSSLGEGGGELFF | TRBV7-8 | . | .
CASSALTGSFPGNTIYF | TRBV9 | TRBD1 | .
CASSRTGVEEQYF | TRBV5-1 | TRBD1 | .
CASSLGLSGRTRYEQYF | TRBV28 | TRBD2 | .
CASSLSPREGRNEQFF | TRBV7-2 | TRBD2 | .
CAWRHREGHSPLHF | TRBV30 | . | .
CASSPIAGGRTDTQYF | TRBV7-2 | TRBD2 | once
CASSLWGAGGDTQYF | TRBV7-8 | TRBD2 | .
CASSKYRGSYTGELFF | TRBV21-1 | . | .
CATRQGGDGYTF | TRBV5-1 | TRBD1 | once
CASSLGLAGADPEFF | TRBV7-2 | TRBD2 | .
CASSQSATNEKLFF | TRBV4-3 | . | .
CASSLEYTEGYTF | TRBV7-8 | . | .
CASSTQMISGNTIYF | TRBV9 | . | .
CARSGTGGAGELFF | TRBV7-2 | TRBD1 | .
CASSPVPGTLLHEQYF | TRBV18 | . | .
CASSRTWGRGGNEQFF | TRBV28 | TRBD2 | .
CASSPSGGRQPQHF | TRBV7-9 | . | .
CASSPTRADTGELFF | TRBV5-4 | . | .
CASSPTGGVRTDTQYF | TRBV3-1/TRBV3-2 | TRBD2 | .
CASSQQTGAPYEQYF | TRBV4-3 | TRBD1 | .
CASKRFGDYYGYTF | TRBV6-1 | . | .
CASSLEINRNYGYTF | TRBV7-9 | . | .
CASSLSTRRGRPQHF | TRBV28 | . | .
CSASPSGRFNEQYF | TRBV20-1 | TRBD2 | .
CASSLKQGSYEQYF | TRBV18 | . | .
CASTGTGDLMAFF | TRBV2 | TRBD1 | .
CASNYRGQETQYF | TRBV2 | TRBD1 | .
CASSHRDKYNEQFF | TRBV5-4 | . | .
CASSQRTSGEETQYF | TRBV7-2 | TRBD2 | .
CASSALLEGASTDTQYF | TRBV28 | . | .
CASSPLSTYSYEQYF | TRBV18 | . | .